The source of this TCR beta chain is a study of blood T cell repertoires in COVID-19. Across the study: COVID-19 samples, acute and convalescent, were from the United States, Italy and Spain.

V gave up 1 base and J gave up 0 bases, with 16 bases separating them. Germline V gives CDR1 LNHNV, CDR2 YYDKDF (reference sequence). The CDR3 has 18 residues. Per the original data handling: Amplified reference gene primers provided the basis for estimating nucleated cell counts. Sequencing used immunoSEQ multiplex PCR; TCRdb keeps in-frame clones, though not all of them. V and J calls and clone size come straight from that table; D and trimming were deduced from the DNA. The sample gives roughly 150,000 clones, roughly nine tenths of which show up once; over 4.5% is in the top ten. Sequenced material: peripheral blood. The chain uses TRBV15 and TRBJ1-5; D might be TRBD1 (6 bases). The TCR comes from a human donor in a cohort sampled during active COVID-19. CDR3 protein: CATSRGDRGGYSNQPQHF. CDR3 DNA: TGTGCCACCAGCAGAGGGGATAGGGGGGGATATAGCAATCAGCCCCAGCATTTT.